This T cell receptor beta chain was retrieved from a study of blood T cell repertoires in COVID-19. Study-level information: The United States, Italy and Spain provided the acute and convalescent COVID-19 samples. PBMCs, B-cell-depleted T cells, or T cells were the source of the cDNA or gDNA that made up the material.

CDR1 SQVTM and CDR2 ANQGSEA come from the germline V gene. CDR3 length: 14 amino acids. With 4 bases removed from V and 4 bases from J, the gap between germline ends came to 11 bases. A single count supports this clone. Authors' analysis steps: Estimates of nucleated cell counts were drawn from the amplification of reference gene primers. The table came from immunoSEQ multiplex PCR; TCRdb's copy has only in-frame clones and leaves some out. The V and J calls and the clone size are those of that table, but D and trimming were determined from the DNA. This sample has more than 100,000 clones, with about 92% found just once.

The V and J genes are TRBV29-1 and TRBJ2-6; D gene unclear. Sequencing input: peripheral blood. The source is a woman aged 80 or over in a cohort sampled during active COVID-19. The CDR3 region is CSVGVGSGANVLTF. CDR3 bases: TGCAGCGTTGGGGTGGGCTCCGGGGCCAACGTCCTGACTTTC.